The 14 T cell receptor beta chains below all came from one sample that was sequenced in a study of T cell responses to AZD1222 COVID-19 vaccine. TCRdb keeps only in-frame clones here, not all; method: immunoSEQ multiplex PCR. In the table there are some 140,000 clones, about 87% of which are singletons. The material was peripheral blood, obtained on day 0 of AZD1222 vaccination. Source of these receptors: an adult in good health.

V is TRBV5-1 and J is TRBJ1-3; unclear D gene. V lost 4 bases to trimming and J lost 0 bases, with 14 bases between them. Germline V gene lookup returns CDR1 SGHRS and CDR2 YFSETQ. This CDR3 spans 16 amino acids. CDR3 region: CASSPKETSSGNTIYF. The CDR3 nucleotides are TGCGCCAGCAGCCCCAAAGAGACGAGCTCTGGAAACACCATATATTTT.

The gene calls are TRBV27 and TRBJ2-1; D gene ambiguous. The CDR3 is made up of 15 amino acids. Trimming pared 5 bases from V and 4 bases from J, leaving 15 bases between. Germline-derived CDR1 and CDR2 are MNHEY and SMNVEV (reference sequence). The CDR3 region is CASSPPTSPYNEQFF. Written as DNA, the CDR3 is TGTGCCAGCAGTCCCCCTACCTCTCCTTACAATGAGCAGTTCTTC.

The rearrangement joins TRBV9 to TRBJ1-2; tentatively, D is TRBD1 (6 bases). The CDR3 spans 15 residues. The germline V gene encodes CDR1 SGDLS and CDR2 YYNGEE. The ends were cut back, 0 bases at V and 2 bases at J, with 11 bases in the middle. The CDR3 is CASSVEGVKNYGYTF. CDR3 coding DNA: TGTGCCAGCAGCGTAGAGGGGGTTAAGAACTATGGCTACACCTTC.

This CDR3 reads CASSYQGLQNTEAFF. The DNA of the CDR3 is TGTGCCAGCAGCTATCAAGGACTGCAGAACACTGAAGCTTTCTTT. The V and J genes are TRBV11-2 and TRBJ1-1; D remains unclear. Per the germline V gene, CDR1 is SGHAT and CDR2 is FQNNGV. The CDR3 loop spans 15 amino acids. V gave up 4 bases and J gave up 1 base, with 13 bases separating them.

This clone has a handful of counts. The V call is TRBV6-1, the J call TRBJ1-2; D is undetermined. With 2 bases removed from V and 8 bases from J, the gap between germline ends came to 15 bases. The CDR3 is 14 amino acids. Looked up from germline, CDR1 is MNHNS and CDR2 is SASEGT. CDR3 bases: TGTGCCAGCAGTGAATTCAGTGGGAGCGGAGGCTACACCTTC. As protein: CASSEFSGSGGYTF.

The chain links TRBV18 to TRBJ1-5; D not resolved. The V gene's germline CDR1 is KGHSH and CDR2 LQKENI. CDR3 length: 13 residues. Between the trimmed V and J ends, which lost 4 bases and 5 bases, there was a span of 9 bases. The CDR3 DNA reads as TGTGCCAGCTCACTCGGGCAGGATCAGCCCCAGCATTTT. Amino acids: CASSLGQDQPQHF.

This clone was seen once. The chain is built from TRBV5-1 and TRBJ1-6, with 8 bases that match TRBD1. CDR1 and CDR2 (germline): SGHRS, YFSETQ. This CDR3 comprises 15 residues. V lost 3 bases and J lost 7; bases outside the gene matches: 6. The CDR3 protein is CASSSSTGANSPLHF. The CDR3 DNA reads TGCGCCAGCAGCTCTTCGACAGGGGCCAATTCACCCCTCCACTTT.

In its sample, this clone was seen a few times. The CDR3 DNA is TGTGCCAGTAGTCCTCAAGCATTTAACTCTGGAAACACCATATATTTT. Translated: CASSPQAFNSGNTIYF. This chain links TRBV19 with TRBJ1-3; no clear D. Germline V CDR1 and CDR2: LNHDA, SQIVND (reference sequence). CDR3 size: 16 residues. Trimming removed 5 bases at V and 0 bases at J, with 14 bases between.

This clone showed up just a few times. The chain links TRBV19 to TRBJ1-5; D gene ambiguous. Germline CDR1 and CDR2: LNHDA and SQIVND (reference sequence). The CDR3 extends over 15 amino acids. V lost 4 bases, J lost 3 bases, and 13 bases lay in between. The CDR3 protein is CASSTTTQTNQPQHF. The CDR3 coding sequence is TGTGCCAGTAGTACTACGACCCAGACCAATCAGCCCCAGCATTTT.

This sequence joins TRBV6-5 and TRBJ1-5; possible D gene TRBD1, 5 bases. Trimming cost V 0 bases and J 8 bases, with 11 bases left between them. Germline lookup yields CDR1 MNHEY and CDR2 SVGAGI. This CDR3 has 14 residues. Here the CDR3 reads CASSYSGQSEPQHF. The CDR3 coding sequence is TGTGCCAGCAGTTACTCGGGGCAGTCAGAGCCCCAGCATTTT.

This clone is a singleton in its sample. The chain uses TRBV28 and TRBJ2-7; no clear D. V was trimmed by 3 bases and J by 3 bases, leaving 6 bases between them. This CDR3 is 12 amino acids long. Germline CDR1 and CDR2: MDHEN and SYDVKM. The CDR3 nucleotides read TGTGCCAGCAGTTTCCTCAGCTACGAGCAGTACTTC. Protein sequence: CASSFLSYEQYF. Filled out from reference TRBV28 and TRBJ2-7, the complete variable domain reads DVKVTQSSRYLVKRTGEKVFLECVQDMDHENMFWYRQDPGLGLRLIYFSYDVKMKEKGDIPEGYSVSREKKERFSLILESASTNQTSMYLCASSFLSYEQYFGPGTRLTVT.

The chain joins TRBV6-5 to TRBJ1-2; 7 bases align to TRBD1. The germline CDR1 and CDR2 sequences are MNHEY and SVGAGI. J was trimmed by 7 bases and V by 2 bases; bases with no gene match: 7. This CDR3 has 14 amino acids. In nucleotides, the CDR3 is TGTGCCAGCAGTTACGCCGACAGGGCGAGTGGCTACACCTTC. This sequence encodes CASSYADRASGYTF.

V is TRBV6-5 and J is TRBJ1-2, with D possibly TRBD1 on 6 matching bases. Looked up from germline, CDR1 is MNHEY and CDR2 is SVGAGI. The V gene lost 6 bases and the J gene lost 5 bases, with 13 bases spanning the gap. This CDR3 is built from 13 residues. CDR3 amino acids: CASSPDSLYGYTF. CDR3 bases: TGTGCCAGCAGCCCGGACAGCCTATATGGCTACACCTTC.

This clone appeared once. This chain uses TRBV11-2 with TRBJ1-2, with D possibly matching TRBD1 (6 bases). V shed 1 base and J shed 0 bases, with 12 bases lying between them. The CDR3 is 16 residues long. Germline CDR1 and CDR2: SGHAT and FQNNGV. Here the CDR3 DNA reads TGTGCCAGCAGCTTAGTTCCCGGACAGCCTAACTATGGCTACACCTTC. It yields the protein CASSLVPGQPNYGYTF. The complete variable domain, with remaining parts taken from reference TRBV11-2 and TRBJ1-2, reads EAGVAQSPRYKIIEKRQSVAFWCNPISGHATLYWYQQILGQGPKLLIQFQNNGVVDDSQLPKDRFSAERLKGVDSTLKIQPAKLEDSAVYLCASSLVPGQPNYGYTFGSGTRLTVV.